These 13 T cell receptor beta chains were all obtained from the same sample, sequenced in a study of Graves' ophthalmopathy and Graves' hyperthyroidism. Amplification of TCR beta CDR3 regions used RNA transcripts. Following a first-round RT-PCR that used HTBI primers, a second-round multiplex PCR was carried out. TCRdb redid the calling of the multiplex PCR reads with MiXCR, one entry per CDR3 protein. The sample has approximately 700,000 distinct CDR3 sequences, under 50% seen once; the top ten hold over 2.5%. Input material: peripheral blood. These receptors were obtained from an adult man with Graves' ophthalmopathy.

V usage is TRBV4-3 and J usage is TRBJ1-1; D possibly corresponds to TRBD1 (5 bases). Germline V gene data show CDR1 as LGHNA and CDR2 as YSLEER. This CDR3 comprises 17 residues. V was clipped by 0 bases and J by 2 bases, with 16 bases between them. The CDR3 spells CASSQDWGEGGNTEAFF. CDR3 coding DNA: TGCGCCAGCAGCCAAGATTGGGGCGAGGGTGGAAACACTGAAGCTTTCTTT.

V usage is TRBV15 and J usage is TRBJ2-5; perhaps TRBD2 as D (5 bases). Germline CDR1 LNHNV, CDR2 YYDKDF (reference sequence). V lost 3 bases to trimming and J lost 0 bases, with 14 bases between them. The CDR3 contains 16 residues. CDR3 nucleotides: TGTGCCACCAGCAGCTTGCGTTGGACTCACCAAGAGACCCAGTACTTC. Its protein product is CATSSLRWTHQETQYF.

The rearrangement links TRBV10-3 to TRBJ2-7; a possible D gene is TRBD1 (6 bases). CDR1 and CDR2 (germline): ENHRY, SYGVKD. V lost 10 bases to trimming and J lost 4 bases, with 20 bases between them. The CDR3 totals 14 residues. CDR3 protein: CASSPPTGRYEQYF. For the CDR3, the DNA is TGTGCCAGCTCACCACCGACAGGAAGGTACGAGCAGTACTTC.

DNA of the CDR3: TGCAGCGTTGGAAGCGGATCAGGGGAGCTGTTTTTT. Its protein is CSVGSGSGELFF. The rearrangement links TRBV29-1 to TRBJ2-2; D may be TRBD2 (5 bases). The CDR3 sequence is 12 residues long. From germline, CDR1 is SQVTM and CDR2 ANQGSEA. V gave up 4 bases and J gave up 8 bases, with 11 bases separating them.

The table lists this clonotype with a few counts. The chain uses TRBV5-5 and TRBJ2-7, with D unresolved. Between the trimmed V and J ends, which lost 2 bases and 0 bases, there was a span of 9 bases. Germline V lookup: CDR1 SGHKS, CDR2 YYEKEE (reference sequence). The CDR3 has 14 amino acids. The DNA for the CDR3 is TGTGCCAGCAGCTTCCCCGAGGTCTCCTACGAGCAGTACTTC. Translation gives CASSFPEVSYEQYF.

This clonotype was observed many times. The V gene is TRBV7-6, the J gene TRBJ1-3; TRBD1 is a possible D gene (5 bases). V gave up 2 bases and J gave up 2 bases, with 10 bases separating them. Germline V lookup: CDR1 SGHVS, CDR2 FNYEAQ. This CDR3 spans 15 amino acids. The DNA for the CDR3 is TGTGCCAGCAGCTTAAGACAGAAAACTGGAAACACCATATATTTT. Translating gives CASSLRQKTGNTIYF.

This chain links TRBV15 with TRBJ1-2; D is perhaps TRBD1 (6 bases). With 0 bases removed from V and 6 bases from J, the gap between germline ends came to 14 bases. Per the germline V gene, CDR1 is LNHNV and CDR2 is YYDKDF (reference sequence). There are 15 residues in the CDR3. The CDR3 DNA is TGTGCCACCAGCAGAGAGCGGGGGCGGTTGCATGGCTACACCTTC. Amino acids: CATSRERGRLHGYTF.

This clonotype has just a few counts. V usage is TRBV7-9 and J usage is TRBJ2-2; D remains unclear. CDR3 length equals 14 residues. Germline V gives CDR1 SEHNR, CDR2 FQNEAQ (reference sequence). V gave up 6 bases and J gave up 2 bases, with 10 bases separating them. CDR3 sequence: CASSIGDNTGELFF. CDR3 in DNA: TGTGCCAGCAGTATAGGAGACAACACCGGGGAGCTGTTTTTT.

This clonotype was found a few times. A much larger clone differs by one base, so this may be a read error. The rearrangement uses TRBV7-9 and TRBJ1-6; no firm D call. Trimming took 4 bases from V and 8 from J, leaving 9 bases between them. Germline CDR1 reads SEHNR; CDR2 reads FQNEAQ (reference sequence). The CDR3 is 13 residues long. The CDR3 DNA reads as TGTGCCAGCAGCTCAACGCCCGATTCACCCCTCCACTTT. This sequence encodes CASSSTPDSPLHF. Full variable domain (missing parts from reference TRBV7-9 and TRBJ1-6): DTGVSQNPRHKITKRGQNVTFRCDPISEHNRLYWYRQTLGQGPEFLTYFQNEAQLEKSRLLSDRFSAERPKGSFSTLEIQRTEQGDSAMYLCASSSTPDSPLHFGNGTRLTVT.

The rearrangement links TRBV2 to TRBJ2-7; no clear D. The CDR3 has 12 residues. In germline, CDR1 is SNHLY, CDR2 FYNNEI. Trimming removed 8 bases at V and 3 bases at J, with 11 bases between. CDR3 residues: CASGKDGYEQYF. The CDR3 nucleotides are TGTGCCAGCGGAAAAGACGGCTACGAGCAGTACTTC.

Turning to this clonotype: With a much larger clone just one base away, this may be a read error. CDR3: CSAEGGAAGSTIYF. The DNA for the CDR3 is TGCAGTGCTGAGGGAGGGGCCGCTGGAAGCACCATATATTTT. The genes are TRBV20-1 and TRBJ1-3; D may be TRBD1 (5 bases). There are 14 residues in the CDR3. Germline-derived CDR1 and CDR2 are DFQATT and SNEGSKA (reference sequence).

This clonotype was recorded many times. This chain uses TRBV7-9 with TRBJ1-2; D ambiguous. Trimming took 3 bases from V and 8 from J, leaving 10 bases between them. Germline CDR1 is SEHNR and CDR2 is FQNEAQ (reference sequence). This CDR3 comprises 12 residues. CDR3 DNA sequence: TGTGCCAGCAGCTTTCGTCTAGGGGGCTACACCTTC. Translation gives CASSFRLGGYTF. Full variable domain (outside the CDR3, taken from reference TRBV7-9 and TRBJ1-2): DTGVSQNPRHKITKRGQNVTFRCDPISEHNRLYWYRQTLGQGPEFLTYFQNEAQLEKSRLLSDRFSAERPKGSFSTLEIQRTEQGDSAMYLCASSFRLGGYTFGSGTRLTVV.

As regards this clonotype: A read error is likely, as this CDR3 ends without the conserved phenylalanine or tryptophan. The DNA is omitted, as the CDR3 cannot be located on it reliably, and the CDR3 follows TCRdb's listing. The V gene is TRBV9, the J gene TRBJ2-3; TRBD2 was called by the table and not checked on the DNA. From germline, CDR1 is SGDLS and CDR2 YYNGEE. The CDR3 numbers 14 amino acids, ends counted. CDR3 sequence reads: CASSVGLAGDTQYL.